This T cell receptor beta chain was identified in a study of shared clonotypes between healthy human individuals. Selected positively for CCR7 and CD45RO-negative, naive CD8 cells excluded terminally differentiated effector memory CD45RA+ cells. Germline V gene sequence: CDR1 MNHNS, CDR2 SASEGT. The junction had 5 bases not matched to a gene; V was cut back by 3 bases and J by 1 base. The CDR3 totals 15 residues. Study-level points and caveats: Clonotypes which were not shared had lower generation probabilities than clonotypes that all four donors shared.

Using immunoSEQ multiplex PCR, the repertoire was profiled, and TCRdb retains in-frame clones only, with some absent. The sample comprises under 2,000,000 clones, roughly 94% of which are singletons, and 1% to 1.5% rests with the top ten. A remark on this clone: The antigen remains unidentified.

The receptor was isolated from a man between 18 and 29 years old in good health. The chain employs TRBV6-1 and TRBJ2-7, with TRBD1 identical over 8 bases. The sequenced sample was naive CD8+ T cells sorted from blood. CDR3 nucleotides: TGTGCCAGCAGTGAGGGACAGGACGCTTCCTACGAGCAGTACTTC. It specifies CASSEGQDASYEQYF.